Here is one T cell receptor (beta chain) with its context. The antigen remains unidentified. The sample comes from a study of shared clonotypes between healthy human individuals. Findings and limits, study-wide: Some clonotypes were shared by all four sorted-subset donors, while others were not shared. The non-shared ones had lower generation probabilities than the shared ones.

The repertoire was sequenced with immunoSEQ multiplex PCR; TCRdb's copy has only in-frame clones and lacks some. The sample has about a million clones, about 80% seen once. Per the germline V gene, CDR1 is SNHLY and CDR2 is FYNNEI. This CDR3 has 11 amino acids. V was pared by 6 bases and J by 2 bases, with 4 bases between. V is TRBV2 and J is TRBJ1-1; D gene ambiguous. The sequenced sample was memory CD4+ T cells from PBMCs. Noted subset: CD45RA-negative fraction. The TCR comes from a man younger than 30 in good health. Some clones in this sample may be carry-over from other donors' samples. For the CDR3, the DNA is TGTGCCAGCAGGGCAAACACTGAAGCTTTCTTT. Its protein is CASRANTEAFF.